Listed here are 17 T cell receptor beta chains from one sample, sequenced in a study of shared clonotypes between healthy human individuals. TCRdb keeps only in-frame clones here, not all; method: immunoSEQ multiplex PCR. Of 2 million to 2.5 million clones in the sample, over 85% are singletons; the top ten hold 0.1% to 0.15%. Sample: naive CD4+ T cells sorted from blood. Documented subset: CD45RA+ positively selected. The receptors were sampled from a man aged 18 to 30 in good health.

This clone was detected once. J is TRBJ2-2 and V is TRBV6-1, with TRBD2 matching 12 bases. J gave up 5 bases and V 5 bases, and 3 bases lay outside the gene matches. In germline, CDR1 is MNHNS, CDR2 SASEGT. The CDR3 covers 15 residues. For the CDR3, the DNA is TGTGCCAGCAGTCGAGGACTAGCGGGAACCGGGGAGCTGTTTTTT. This gives the protein CASSRGLAGTGELFF.

The CDR3 DNA sequence: TGTGCCAGCAGCCCAGGACTGGCAAATAATTCACCCCTCCACTTT. Translating gives CASSPGLANNSPLHF. The chain has TRBV27 and TRBJ1-6; D is ambiguous. The CDR3 runs 15 residues. The V end was cut by 6 bases, the J end by 5 bases, with 14 bases between. Germline CDR1 and CDR2: MNHEY and SMNVEV (reference sequence).

The count of this clone is one. The genes are TRBV6-1 and TRBJ2-6, with D possibly matching TRBD1 (5 bases). V dropped 6 bases and J dropped 2 bases, with 11 bases sitting between them. The CDR3 sequence is 15 residues long. Germline V gene sequence: CDR1 MNHNS, CDR2 SASEGT. CDR3 region: CASSLVGPGANVLTF. Here the CDR3 DNA reads TGTGCCAGCAGCCTCGTGGGGCCTGGGGCCAACGTCCTGACTTTC.

This clone was picked up one time. The chain has TRBV7-9 and TRBJ2-5; TRBD2 matches at 8 bases. Trimming removed 5 bases from V and 1 base from J; junction bases left unmatched: 9. Germline V CDR1 and CDR2: SEHNR, FQNEAQ (reference sequence). This CDR3 has 16 residues. The CDR3 bases are TGTGCCAGCAGCCCTCAGCGGGGGAATCTCCAAGAGACCCAGTACTTC. It specifies CASSPQRGNLQETQYF.

The table lists this clone with a count of one. The chain combines TRBV7-2 with TRBJ1-5, with D unresolved. V lost 6 bases to trimming and J lost 7 bases, with 4 bases between them. CDR3 length: 10 amino acids. Germline CDR1 reads SGHTA; CDR2 reads FQGNSA. CDR3 DNA: TGTGCCAGCAGAGGCCAGCCCCAGCATTTT. Its protein is CASRGQPQHF.

The chain carries TRBV18 and TRBJ1-1, with no clear D. The CDR3 spans 14 residues. With 6 bases removed from V and 2 bases from J, the gap between germline ends came to 13 bases. Germline-derived CDR1 and CDR2 are KGHSH and LQKENI. CDR3 DNA sequence: TGTGCCAGCTCTCCCATTCCGGAAAACACTGAAGCTTTCTTT. This encodes CASSPIPENTEAFF.

The chain employs TRBV29-1 and TRBJ2-5, with 9 bases aligning to TRBD2. The germline V gene encodes CDR1 SQVTM and CDR2 ANQGSEA. V shed 6 bases and J 5 bases; nucleotides not matched to a gene: 4. This CDR3 contains 12 residues. The CDR3 sequence: CSVGTSRETQYF. The CDR3 DNA sequence: TGCAGCGTCGGGACTAGCCGGGAGACCCAGTACTTC. The variable domain in full, with the rest retrieved from reference TRBV29-1 and TRBJ2-5, is SAVISQKPSRDICQRGTSLTIQCQVDSQVTMMFWYRQQPGQSLTLIATANQGSEATYESGFVIDKFPISRPNLTFSTLTVSNMSPEDSSIYLCSVGTSRETQYFGPGTRLLVL.

This chain links TRBV7-2 with TRBJ2-3; possibly TRBD2 for D (5 bases). Germline values: CDR1 SGHTA, CDR2 FQGNSA. Trimming cost V 4 bases and J 0 bases, with 5 bases left between them. The CDR3 is made up of 13 amino acids. CDR3 in amino acids: CASSWTSTDTQYF. CDR3 sequence (DNA): TGTGCCAGCAGCTGGACTAGCACAGATACGCAGTATTTT.

CDR3 DNA: TGTGCCAGCAAGAATAGCGGGGGGGTCACAGATACGCAGTATTTT. Translation gives CASKNSGGVTDTQYF. V is TRBV6-5 and J is TRBJ2-3; 11 bases align to TRBD2. The V segment lost 7 bases and the J segment 2 bases; nucleotides outside the gene matches: 5. This CDR3 is built from 15 residues. Per germline, CDR1 MNHEY and CDR2 SVGAGI.

The gene calls are TRBV29-1 and TRBJ1-2, with 11 bases aligning to TRBD1. The germline V gene encodes CDR1 SQVTM and CDR2 ANQGSEA. This CDR3 is 20 amino acids long. J was trimmed by 3 bases and V by 0 bases; bases with no gene match: 18. In DNA form, the CDR3 reads TGCAGCGTTGAAGATTTTCCCCCCGGACGCGGGACAGGGGGTTACTATGGCTACACCTTC. Protein sequence: CSVEDFPPGRGTGGYYGYTF.

V gene TRBV21-1 combines with J gene TRBJ2-7; TRBD2, the table's D call, lacks a check against the DNA. TRBV21-1 is a pseudogene locus. The CDR3 runs to 19 residues. CDR3 in DNA: TGTGCCAGCAGCACCCCTGAGCACCTTACCCGACGCGGCACCTACGAGCAGTACTTC. Residues: CASSTPEHLTRRGTYEQYF.

This clone was observed a single time. At the DNA level, this CDR3 is encoded by other sequences in the same sample as well. The rearrangement uses TRBV5-4 and TRBJ2-7; D possibly corresponds to TRBD2 (6 bases). V shed 2 bases and J shed 0 bases, with 9 bases lying between them. Looked up from germline, CDR1 is SGHNT and CDR2 is YYREEE (reference sequence). CDR3 length: 14 amino acids. The CDR3 region is CASSLLGSSYEQYF. CDR3 coding DNA: TGTGCCAGCAGCTTACTCGGGAGCTCCTACGAGCAGTACTTC.

This clone was recorded once. This chain uses TRBV5-1 with TRBJ2-2; D unclear. CDR3 length: 16 amino acids. V gave up 0 bases and J gave up 0 bases, with 9 bases separating them. CDR1 is SGHRS, CDR2 YFSETQ, per germline. This chain's CDR3 is CASSLAAKANTGELFF. CDR3 in DNA: TGCGCCAGCAGCTTGGCCGCGAAGGCGAACACCGGGGAGCTGTTTTTT.

The count of this clone is one. The chain employs TRBV21-1 and TRBJ2-7; TRBD1 is the table's D call and was not checked against the DNA. TRBV21-1 is described as a pseudogene. This CDR3 has 11 residues. The CDR3 coding sequence is TGTGCCAGCAGCCAGATCTACGAGCAGTACTTC. Its translation is CASSQIYEQYF.

This chain links TRBV7-9 with TRBJ1-2, with D hard to call. The CDR3 spans 15 residues. Germline CDR1 SEHNR, CDR2 FQNEAQ (reference sequence). The germline V and J ends were trimmed by 5 bases and 0 bases, with 13 bases remaining between them. The CDR3 here is CASSPPNLPNYGYTF. The CDR3 nucleotides read TGTGCCAGCAGCCCTCCCAACCTCCCTAACTATGGCTACACCTTC.

The CDR3 protein is CASTESGNSPLHF. DNA of the CDR3: TGCGCCAGCACAGAAAGCGGGAATTCACCCCTCCACTTT. The chain links TRBV10-1 to TRBJ1-6; D remains unclear. The V end was cut by 7 bases, the J end by 7 bases, with 11 bases between. CDR1 and CDR2 from the germline V gene are WNHNN and SYGVQD (reference sequence). This CDR3 has 13 residues.

The rearrangement links TRBV5-6 to TRBJ1-2, with D tentatively TRBD1 (5 bases). The CDR3 runs to 12 residues. Germline V lookup: CDR1 SGHDT, CDR2 YYEEEE. Deletions cut 5 bases from V and 7 bases from J, with 12 bases between. The CDR3 region is CASRVGVVGYTF. The CDR3 DNA sequence: TGTGCCAGCAGAGTGGGGGTGGTTGGCTACACCTTC. The entire variable domain, with the rest obtained from reference TRBV5-6 and TRBJ1-2, is as follows: DAGVTQSPTHLIKTRGQQVTLRCSPKSGHDTVSWYQQALGQGPQFIFQYYEEEERQRGNFPDRFSGHQFPNYSSELNVNALLLGDSALYLCASRVGVVGYTFGSGTRLTVV.